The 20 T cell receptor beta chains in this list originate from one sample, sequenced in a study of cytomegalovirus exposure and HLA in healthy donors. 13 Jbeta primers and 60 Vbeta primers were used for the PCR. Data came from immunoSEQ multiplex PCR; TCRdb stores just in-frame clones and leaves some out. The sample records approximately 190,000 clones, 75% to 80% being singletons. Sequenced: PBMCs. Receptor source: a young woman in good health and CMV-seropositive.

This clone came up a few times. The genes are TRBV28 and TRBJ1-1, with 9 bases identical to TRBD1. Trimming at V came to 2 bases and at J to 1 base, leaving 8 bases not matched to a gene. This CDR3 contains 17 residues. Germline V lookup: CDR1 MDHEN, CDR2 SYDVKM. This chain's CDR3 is CASSLTNRGPSNTEAFF. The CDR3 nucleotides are TGTGCCAGCAGTTTAACGAACAGGGGGCCCTCGAACACTGAAGCTTTCTTT.

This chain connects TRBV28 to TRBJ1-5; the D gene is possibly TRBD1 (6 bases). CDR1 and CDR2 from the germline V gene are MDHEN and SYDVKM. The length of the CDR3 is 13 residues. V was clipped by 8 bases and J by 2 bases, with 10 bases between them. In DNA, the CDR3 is TGTGCCAGCGAGACAGGCGGCAATCAGCCCCAGCATTTT. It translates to CASETGGNQPQHF.

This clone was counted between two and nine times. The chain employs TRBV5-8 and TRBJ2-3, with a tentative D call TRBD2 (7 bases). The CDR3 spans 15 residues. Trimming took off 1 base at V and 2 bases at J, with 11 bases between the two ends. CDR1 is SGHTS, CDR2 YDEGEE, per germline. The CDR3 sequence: CASSLRGAHTDTQYF. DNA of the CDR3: TGTGCCAGCAGCTTGCGGGGGGCGCACACAGATACGCAGTATTTT.

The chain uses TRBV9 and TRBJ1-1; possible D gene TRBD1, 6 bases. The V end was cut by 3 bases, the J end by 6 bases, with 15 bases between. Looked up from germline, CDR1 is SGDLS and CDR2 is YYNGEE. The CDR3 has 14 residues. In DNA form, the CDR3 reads TGTGCCAGCAGCGACCAGGGTGGGGGCCCTGAAGCTTTCTTT. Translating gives CASSDQGGGPEAFF.

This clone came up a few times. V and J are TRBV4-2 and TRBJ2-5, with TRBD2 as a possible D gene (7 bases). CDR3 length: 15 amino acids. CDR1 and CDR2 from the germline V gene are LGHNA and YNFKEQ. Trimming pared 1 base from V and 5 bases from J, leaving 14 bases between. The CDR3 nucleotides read TGTGCCAGCAGCCAAGTTTGGGGGGGCCATGAGACCCAGTACTTC. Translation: CASSQVWGGHETQYF.

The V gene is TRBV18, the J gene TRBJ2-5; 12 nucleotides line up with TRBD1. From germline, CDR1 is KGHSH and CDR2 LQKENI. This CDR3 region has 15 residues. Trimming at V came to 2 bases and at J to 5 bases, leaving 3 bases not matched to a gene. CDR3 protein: CASSPGTGGEETQYF. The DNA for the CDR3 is TGTGCCAGCTCACCAGGGACAGGGGGCGAGGAGACCCAGTACTTC.

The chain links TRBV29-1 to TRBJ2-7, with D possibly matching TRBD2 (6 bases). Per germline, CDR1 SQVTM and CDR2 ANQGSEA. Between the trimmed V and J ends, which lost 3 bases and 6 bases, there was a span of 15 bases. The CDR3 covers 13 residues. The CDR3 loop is CSVEDYPRTEQYF. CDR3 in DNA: TGCAGCGTTGAGGACTATCCCCGCACCGAGCAGTACTTC.

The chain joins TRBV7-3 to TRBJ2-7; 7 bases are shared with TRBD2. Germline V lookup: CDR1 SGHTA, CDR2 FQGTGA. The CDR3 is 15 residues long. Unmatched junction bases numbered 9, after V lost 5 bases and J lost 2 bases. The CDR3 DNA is TGTGCCAGCAGCCGTTCTAGCGGAGTGGCCTACGAGCAGTACTTC. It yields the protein CASSRSSGVAYEQYF.

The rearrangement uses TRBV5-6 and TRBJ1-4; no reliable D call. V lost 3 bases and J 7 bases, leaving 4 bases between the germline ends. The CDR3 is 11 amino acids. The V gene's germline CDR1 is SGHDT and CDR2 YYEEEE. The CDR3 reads CASSSGEKLFF. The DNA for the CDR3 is TGTGCCAGCAGCTCCGGTGAAAAACTGTTTTTT.

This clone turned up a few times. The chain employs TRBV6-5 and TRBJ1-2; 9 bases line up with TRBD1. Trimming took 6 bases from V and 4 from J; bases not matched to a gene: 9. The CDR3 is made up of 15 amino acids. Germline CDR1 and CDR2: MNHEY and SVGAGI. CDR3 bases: TGTGCCAGCAGAACACCCCCGGGACAGGGCTATGGCTACACCTTC. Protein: CASRTPPGQGYGYTF.

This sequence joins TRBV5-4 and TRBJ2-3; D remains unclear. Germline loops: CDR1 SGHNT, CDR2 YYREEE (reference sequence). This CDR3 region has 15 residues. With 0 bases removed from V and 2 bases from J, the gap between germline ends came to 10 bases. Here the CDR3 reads CASSLAGRSTDTQYF. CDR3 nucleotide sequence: TGTGCCAGCAGCTTGGCCGGCAGGTCCACAGATACGCAGTATTTT.

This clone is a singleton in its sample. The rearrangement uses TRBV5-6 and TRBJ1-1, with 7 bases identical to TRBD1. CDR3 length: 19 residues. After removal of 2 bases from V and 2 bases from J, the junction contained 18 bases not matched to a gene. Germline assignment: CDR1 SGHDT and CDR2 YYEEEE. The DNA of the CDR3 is TGTGCCAGCAGCTTACTCACCAGACAGGGAATGGGGGAAAACACTGAAGCTTTCTTT. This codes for CASSLLTRQGMGENTEAFF. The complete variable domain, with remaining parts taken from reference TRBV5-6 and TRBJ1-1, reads DAGVTQSPTHLIKTRGQQVTLRCSPKSGHDTVSWYQQALGQGPQFIFQYYEEEERQRGNFPDRFSGHQFPNYSSELNVNALLLGDSALYLCASSLLTRQGMGENTEAFFGQGTRLTVV.

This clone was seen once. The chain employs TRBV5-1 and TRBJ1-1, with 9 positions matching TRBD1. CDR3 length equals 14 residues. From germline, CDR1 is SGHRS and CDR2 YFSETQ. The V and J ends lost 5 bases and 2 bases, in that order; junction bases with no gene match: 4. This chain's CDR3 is CASRPGQGNTEAFF. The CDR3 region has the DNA TGCGCCAGCAGGCCGGGACAGGGCAACACTGAAGCTTTCTTT.

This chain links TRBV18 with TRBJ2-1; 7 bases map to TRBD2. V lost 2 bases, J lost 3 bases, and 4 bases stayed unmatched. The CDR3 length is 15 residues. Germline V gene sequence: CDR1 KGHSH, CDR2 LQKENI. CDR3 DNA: TGTGCCAGCTCACCAGGGACTATCCTCTACAATGAGCAGTTCTTC. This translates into CASSPGTILYNEQFF.

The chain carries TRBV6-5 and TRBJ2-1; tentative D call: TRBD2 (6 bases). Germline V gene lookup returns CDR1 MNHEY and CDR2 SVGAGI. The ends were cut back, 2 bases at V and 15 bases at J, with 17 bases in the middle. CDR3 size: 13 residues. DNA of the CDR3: TGTGCCAGCAGTTACCGGCTAGCGAGTCAGAGGTTCTTC. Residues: CASSYRLASQRFF.

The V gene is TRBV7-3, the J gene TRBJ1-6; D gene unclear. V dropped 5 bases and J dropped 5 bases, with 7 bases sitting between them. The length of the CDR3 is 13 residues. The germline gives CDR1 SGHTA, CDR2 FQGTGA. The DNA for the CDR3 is TGTGCCAGCAGCCTATTGAATAATTCACCCCTCCACTTT. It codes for CASSLLNNSPLHF.

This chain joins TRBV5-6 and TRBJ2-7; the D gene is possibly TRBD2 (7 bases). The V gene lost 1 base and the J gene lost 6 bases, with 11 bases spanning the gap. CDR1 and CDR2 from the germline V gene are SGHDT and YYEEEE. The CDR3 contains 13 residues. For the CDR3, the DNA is TGTGCCAGCAGCTTGACAGGGAGGGTCGAGCAGTACTTC. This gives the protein CASSLTGRVEQYF.

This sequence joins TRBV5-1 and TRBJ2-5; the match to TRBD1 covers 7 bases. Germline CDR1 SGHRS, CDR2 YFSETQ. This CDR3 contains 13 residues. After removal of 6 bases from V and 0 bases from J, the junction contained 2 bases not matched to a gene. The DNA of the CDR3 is TGCGCCAGCACCAGGGGGAACCAAGAGACCCAGTACTTC. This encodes CASTRGNQETQYF.

The CDR3 coding sequence is TGTGCCAGCAGCTCCCCTCCCGTTCAGTATTTT. It specifies CASSSPPVQYF. This chain connects TRBV7-2 to TRBJ2-3; D remains ambiguous. Trimming took 4 bases from V and 12 from J, leaving 11 bases between them. In germline, CDR1 is SGHTA, CDR2 FQGNSA. The CDR3 spans 11 residues.

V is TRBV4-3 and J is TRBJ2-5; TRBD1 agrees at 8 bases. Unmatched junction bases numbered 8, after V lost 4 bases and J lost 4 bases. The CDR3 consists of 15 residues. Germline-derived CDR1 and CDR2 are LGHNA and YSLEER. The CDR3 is CASSPRTGWGETQYF. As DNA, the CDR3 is TGCGCCAGCAGCCCCCGGACAGGGTGGGGAGAGACCCAGTACTTC.